The rows below give T cell receptor beta chains drawn from one sample of a study of blood T cells in healthy people across ages. One entry per CDR3 protein results from TCRdb running MiXCR on the 5' RACE reads. The sample includes about 570,000 distinct CDR3 sequences, approximately 25% seen only once; the top ten take approximately 18%. Sequenced input: blood. The receptor set was obtained from a woman in her 70s in good health. Both conserved end residues are part of each CDR3. Each record gives: D gene, J gene, V gene, clone size, CDR3 DNA, CDR3 protein. D genes are given only for firm matches. The size field is filled for only some rows; it gives once, few, many or a size class.

d_call: TRBD2; j_call: TRBJ2-5; v_call: TRBV9; clone_size: .; cdr3_nt: TGTGCCAGCAGCGTAGGAGCGGGGGATGAGACCCAGTACTTC; cdr3_aa: CASSVGAGDETQYF
d_call: .; j_call: TRBJ1-4; v_call: TRBV7-2; clone_size: .; cdr3_nt: TGTGCCAGCAGCTTAGCAGGGCGCGGCGAAAAACTGTTTTTT; cdr3_aa: CASSLAGRGEKLFF
d_call: .; j_call: TRBJ1-4; v_call: TRBV12-3/TRBV12-4; clone_size: .; cdr3_nt: TGTGCCAGCAGTTTTGGGGAAAGACCCGAAAAACTGTTTTTT; cdr3_aa: CASSFGERPEKLFF
d_call: .; j_call: TRBJ1-1; v_call: TRBV29-1; clone_size: .; cdr3_nt: TGCAGCGGGACCCAGGGTCCTGAAGCTTTCTTT; cdr3_aa: CSGTQGPEAFF
d_call: TRBD2; j_call: TRBJ2-3; v_call: TRBV19; clone_size: .; cdr3_nt: TGTGCCAGCCTGGGACTACCGCCGGATACGCAGTATTTT; cdr3_aa: CASLGLPPDTQYF
d_call: .; j_call: TRBJ2-3; v_call: TRBV12-5; clone_size: .; cdr3_nt: TGTGCTAGTGGTTTGGCCCTCAGCCTCCCCACAGATACGCAGTATTTT; cdr3_aa: CASGLALSLPTDTQYF
d_call: TRBD1; j_call: TRBJ2-4; v_call: TRBV29-1; clone_size: many; cdr3_nt: TGCAGCGTTGGGACAGGGCAAAACATTCAGTACTTC; cdr3_aa: CSVGTGQNIQYF
d_call: .; j_call: TRBJ1-2; v_call: TRBV29-1; clone_size: .; cdr3_nt: TGCAGCGTTGAAGATTTGATGATTGGCTACACCTTC; cdr3_aa: CSVEDLMIGYTF
d_call: TRBD2; j_call: TRBJ2-3; v_call: TRBV29-1; clone_size: .; cdr3_nt: TGCAGCGTTGATGGGGTAGCGGGAGGTACGCAGTATTTT; cdr3_aa: CSVDGVAGGTQYF
d_call: .; j_call: TRBJ2-5; v_call: TRBV20-1; clone_size: .; cdr3_nt: TGCAGTGCTAGAGATACCAGCGGGCGCCAAGAGACCCAGTACTTC; cdr3_aa: CSARDTSGRQETQYF